The rows below give T cell receptor beta chains drawn from one sample of a study of Graves' ophthalmopathy and Graves' hyperthyroidism. Each CDR3 protein gets one entry after TCRdb re-called the multiplex PCR reads with MiXCR. The data show about 740,000 distinct CDR3 sequences, 40% seen once. The sequenced sample consisted of peripheral blood. These receptors were obtained from an adult man with Graves' ophthalmopathy. Each CDR3 is given without its conserved first and last residue. D genes are given only for firm matches. The size entry is marked missing in some rows and otherwise reads once, few, many or a size class.

J: TRBJ2-6
D: TRBD1
size: -
V: TRBV5-4
CDR3: AYSDRANVLT

J: TRBJ1-3
D: TRBD1
size: -
V: TRBV20-1
CDR3: SALDRDSGNTIY

J: TRBJ2-7
D: -
size: few
V: TRBV28
CDR3: ASRRGGEQY

J: TRBJ2-7
D: TRBD1
size: many
V: TRBV2
CDR3: ASRTGASSYEQY

J: TRBJ2-2
D: -
size: -
V: TRBV7-2
CDR3: ASSLWGLGAGELF

J: TRBJ2-2
D: TRBD1
size: few
V: TRBV7-6
CDR3: ASSSFGTGEKTGELF

J: TRBJ1-2
D: -
size: -
V: TRBV5-1
CDR3: ASSQDGKGYT

J: TRBJ2-3
D: -
size: once
V: TRBV25-1
CDR3: ASSYGFSGTDTQY

J: TRBJ2-7
D: TRBD2
size: few
V: TRBV20-1
CDR3: SPAGEEGEQY

J: TRBJ1-6
D: -
size: -
V: TRBV2
CDR3: ASSLGGAHNSPLH

J: TRBJ1-1
D: -
size: few
V: TRBV2
CDR3: ASSEDLGEAF

J: TRBJ2-5
D: TRBD2
size: many
V: TRBV7-3
CDR3: ASSLGLAGQETQY

J: TRBJ2-7
D: TRBD2
size: few
V: TRBV2
CDR3: ASSDTGTSGGYEQY

J: TRBJ1-1
D: -
size: many
V: TRBV2
CDR3: ASRVTVVNTEAF

J: TRBJ2-7
D: -
size: many
V: TRBV29-1
CDR3: SVGQGTSYEQY

J: TRBJ2-7
D: -
size: many
V: TRBV7-9
CDR3: ASSLGSGLSYEQY

J: TRBJ2-5
D: -
size: -
V: TRBV7-9
CDR3: ASRDRTETQY

J: TRBJ2-7
D: -
size: -
V: TRBV4-1
CDR3: ASSPPGWFYEQY

J: TRBJ1-6
D: TRBD1
size: many
V: TRBV19
CDR3: ASRTGGNSPLH

J: TRBJ2-7
D: TRBD2
size: -
V: TRBV7-9
CDR3: ASSSGLVVWDEQY

J: TRBJ1-4
D: -
size: few
V: TRBV12-3/TRBV12-4
CDR3: ASSYESPREKLF

J: TRBJ1-2
D: -
size: few
V: TRBV30
CDR3: AWAGDSDYGYT

J: TRBJ2-2
D: TRBD1
size: -
V: TRBV25-1
CDR3: ASSHTTGINTGELF

J: TRBJ1-1
D: TRBD1
size: few
V: TRBV29-1
CDR3: SVETGGEAF

J: TRBJ2-3
D: -
size: -
V: TRBV25-1
CDR3: ASSQTFLTDTQY

J: TRBJ2-7
D: TRBD1
size: many
V: TRBV7-6
CDR3: ASSQTTGGSYEQY

J: TRBJ2-5
D: TRBD1
size: -
V: TRBV10-3
CDR3: ASSYKGTATQY

J: TRBJ2-7
D: -
size: -
V: TRBV6-1
CDR3: ASSHFKQEQY

J: TRBJ1-1
D: -
size: -
V: TRBV20-1
CDR3: SAKRGHQNTEAF

J: TRBJ1-6
D: TRBD1
size: many
V: TRBV10-2
CDR3: ASSETGGASSNSPLH

J: TRBJ2-5
D: -
size: -
V: TRBV7-9
CDR3: ASSASGLETQY

J: TRBJ1-6
D: TRBD1
size: many
V: TRBV7-8
CDR3: ASSSGQRARSPLH

J: TRBJ1-2
D: -
size: many
V: TRBV24-1
CDR3: ATSDSVWGYT

J: TRBJ1-4
D: TRBD1
size: -
V: TRBV10-3
CDR3: ASRPLGDRSNEKLF

J: TRBJ2-3
D: -
size: -
V: TRBV29-1
CDR3: SVDLTPEPDTQY

J: TRBJ2-6
D: TRBD1
size: many
V: TRBV6-5
CDR3: ASRRQGGANVLT

J: TRBJ2-7
D: -
size: -
V: TRBV5-5
CDR3: ASSPLQGGDEQY

J: TRBJ2-3
D: TRBD2
size: few
V: TRBV7-8
CDR3: ASSWTSGRTDTQY

J: TRBJ2-5
D: TRBD1
size: -
V: TRBV7-3
CDR3: ASSPRTGGLGTQY

J: TRBJ1-2
D: -
size: many
V: TRBV5-6
CDR3: ASSAGGGHYGYT

J: TRBJ1-6
D: -
size: few
V: TRBV9
CDR3: ASSLSGANSPLH

J: TRBJ2-2
D: TRBD2
size: -
V: TRBV25-1
CDR3: ASSRPGTSGRARWTGELF

J: TRBJ2-7
D: -
size: -
V: TRBV6-2/TRBV6-3
CDR3: ASSHPTETRYEQY

J: TRBJ2-1
D: TRBD2
size: -
V: TRBV15
CDR3: ATGTSGSLNEQF

J: TRBJ1-4
D: TRBD1
size: -
V: TRBV10-3
CDR3: AISGTGSNEKLF

J: TRBJ2-2
D: -
size: -
V: TRBV25-1
CDR3: ASSQRLTDTGELF

J: TRBJ2-5
D: TRBD1
size: -
V: TRBV12-5
CDR3: AISLRDRGCRNRETQY

J: TRBJ2-5
D: -
size: -
V: TRBV20-1
CDR3: SGTPGSQETQY

J: TRBJ1-2
D: -
size: once
V: TRBV24-1
CDR3: ATAQPSGYGYT

J: TRBJ2-5
D: -
size: many
V: TRBV7-2
CDR3: ASSLVAQETQY